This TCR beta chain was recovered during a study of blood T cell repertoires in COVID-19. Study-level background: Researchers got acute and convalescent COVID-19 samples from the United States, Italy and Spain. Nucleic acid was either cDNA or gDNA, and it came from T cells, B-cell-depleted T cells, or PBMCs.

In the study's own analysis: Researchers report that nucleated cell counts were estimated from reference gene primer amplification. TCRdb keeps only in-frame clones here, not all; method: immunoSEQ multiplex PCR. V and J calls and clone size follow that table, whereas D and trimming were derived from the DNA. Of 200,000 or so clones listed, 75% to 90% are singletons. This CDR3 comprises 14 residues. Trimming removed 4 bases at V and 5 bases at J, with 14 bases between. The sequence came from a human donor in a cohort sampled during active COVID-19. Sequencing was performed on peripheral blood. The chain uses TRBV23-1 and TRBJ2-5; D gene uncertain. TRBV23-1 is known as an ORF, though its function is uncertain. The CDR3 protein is CASSRPNYRETQYF. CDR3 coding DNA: TGCGCCAGCAGTCGGCCCAACTATAGGGAGACCCAGTACTTC.